A selection of T cell receptor beta chains follows, all from one sample in a study of CD8 T cells in ankylosing spondylitis. Via MiXCR, TCRdb re-called the 5' RACE reads, giving one row per CDR3 protein. The data contain 30,000 to 40,000 distinct CDR3 sequences, under 13% of them singletons. Material for sequencing was blood, either unsorted or a sorted T cell fraction (not recorded which). The receptor set was obtained from a male donor with ankylosing spondylitis or in good health (not recorded which). The CDR3 runs from the conserved cysteine through the conserved F or W. D genes are given only for firm matches. Clone size appears in some rows only: once, few, many, or a class for an expanded clone.

d_gene	abundance	j_gene	len	v_gene	CDR3aa	CDR3nt
-	many	TRBJ2-3	12	TRBV6-5	CASSSEGDTQYF	TGTGCCAGCAGTTCGGAGGGAGATACGCAGTATTTT
-	-	TRBJ2-2	16	TRBV4-1	CASSQDGEGWTGELFF	TGCGCCAGCAGCCAAGATGGAGAGGGTTGGACCGGGGAGCTGTTTTTT
TRBD1	many	TRBJ2-2	18	TRBV28	CASRRAGSGQGDTGELFF	TGTGCCAGCAGACGAGCAGGATCGGGACAGGGCGATACCGGGGAGCTGTTTTTT
TRBD2	many	TRBJ2-3	15	TRBV7-8	CASSSRAGDTDTQYF	TGTGCCAGCAGCTCCCGCGCGGGAGACACAGATACGCAGTATTTT
TRBD1	many	TRBJ2-5	14	TRBV27	CASSPLTGRETQYF	TGTGCCAGCAGTCCCCTGACAGGGAGAGAGACCCAGTACTTC
TRBD1	few	TRBJ2-3	16	TRBV30	CAWSTSGTGGVNTQYF	TGTGCCTGGAGTACCTCCGGGACAGGGGGCGTGAATACGCAGTATTTT
-	many	TRBJ2-1	12	TRBV9	CASSARNNEQFF	TGTGCCAGCAGCGCCCGGAACAATGAGCAGTTCTTC
TRBD1	many	TRBJ2-1	15	TRBV6-1	CASSPRAQGENEQFF	TGTGCCAGCAGTCCCAGGGCCCAGGGGGAGAATGAGCAGTTCTTC
-	many	TRBJ2-5	14	TRBV5-1	CASSLAGGEETQYF	TGCGCCAGCAGCTTGGCCGGAGGGGAGGAGACCCAGTACTTC
-	many	TRBJ1-4	15	TRBV27	CASSLFNGANEKLFF	TGTGCCAGCAGCCTATTTAATGGGGCGAATGAAAAACTGTTTTTT
TRBD2	-	TRBJ2-2	16	TRBV7-3	CASSPRLAVNTGELFF	TGTGCCAGCAGCCCAAGACTAGCGGTTAACACCGGGGAGCTGTTTTTT
TRBD1	many	TRBJ1-4	15	TRBV7-6	CASSRTGAPNEKLFF	TGTGCCAGCAGCCGGACAGGGGCCCCTAATGAAAAACTGTTTTTT
-	-	TRBJ1-6	12	TRBV2	CASRRVSSPLHF	TGTGCCAGCCGGAGGGTTTCATCACCCCTCCACTTT
-	many	TRBJ2-7	13	TRBV7-8	CASSSYPPGREYF	TGTGCCAGCAGCTCATACCCTCCGGGGAGAGAGTACTTC
-	-	TRBJ2-7	13	TRBV7-2	CASSPTRNHEQYF	TGTGCCAGCAGCCCGACAAGGAACCACGAGCAGTACTTC
TRBD2	many	TRBJ2-2	13	TRBV6-2/TRBV6-3	CASSRLAPGELFF	TGTGCCAGCAGTCGACTAGCTCCCGGGGAGCTGTTTTTT
-	many	TRBJ2-7	15	TRBV12-3/TRBV12-4	CASSLGAGTTYEQYF	TGTGCCAGCAGTTTAGGGGCGGGAACTACTTACGAGCAGTACTTC
TRBD1	many	TRBJ2-7	13	TRBV29-1	CSAQNGQGYEQYF	TGCAGCGCCCAAAACGGACAGGGCTACGAGCAGTACTTC
-	many	TRBJ1-1	13	TRBV20-1	CSAPRGGSTEAFF	TGCAGTGCGCCGCGTGGGGGGAGCACTGAAGCTTTCTTT